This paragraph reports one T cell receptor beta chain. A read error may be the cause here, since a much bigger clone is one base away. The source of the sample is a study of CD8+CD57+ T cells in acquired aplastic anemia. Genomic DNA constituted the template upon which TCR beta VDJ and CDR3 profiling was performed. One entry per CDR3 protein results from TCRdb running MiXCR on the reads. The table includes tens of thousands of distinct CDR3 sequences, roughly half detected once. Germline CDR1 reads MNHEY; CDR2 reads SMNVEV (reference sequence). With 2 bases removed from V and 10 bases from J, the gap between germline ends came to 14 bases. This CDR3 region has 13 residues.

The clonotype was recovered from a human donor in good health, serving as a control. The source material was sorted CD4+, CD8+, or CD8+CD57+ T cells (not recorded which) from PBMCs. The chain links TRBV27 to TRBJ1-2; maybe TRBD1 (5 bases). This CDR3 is CASSLKGLSDYTF. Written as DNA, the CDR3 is TGTGCCAGCAGTTTAAAGGGGCTTTCTGACTACACCTTC.